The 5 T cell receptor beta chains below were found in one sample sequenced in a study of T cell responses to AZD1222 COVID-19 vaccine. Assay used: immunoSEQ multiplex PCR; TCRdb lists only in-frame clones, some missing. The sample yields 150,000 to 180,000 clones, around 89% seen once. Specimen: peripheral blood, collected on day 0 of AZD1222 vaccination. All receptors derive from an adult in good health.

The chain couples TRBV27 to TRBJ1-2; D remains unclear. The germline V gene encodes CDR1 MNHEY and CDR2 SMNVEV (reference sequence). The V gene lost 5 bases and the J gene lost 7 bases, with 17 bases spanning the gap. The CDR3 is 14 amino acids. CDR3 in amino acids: CASSTGPQEAGYTF. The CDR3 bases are TGTGCCAGCAGTACCGGGCCTCAGGAGGCTGGCTACACCTTC.

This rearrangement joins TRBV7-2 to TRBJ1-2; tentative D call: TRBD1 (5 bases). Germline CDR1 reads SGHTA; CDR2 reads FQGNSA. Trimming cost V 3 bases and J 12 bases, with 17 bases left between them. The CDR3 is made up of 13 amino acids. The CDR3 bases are TGTGCCAGCAGCTTCAGTCCATCGAGGGGCAACACCTTC. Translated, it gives CASSFSPSRGNTF.

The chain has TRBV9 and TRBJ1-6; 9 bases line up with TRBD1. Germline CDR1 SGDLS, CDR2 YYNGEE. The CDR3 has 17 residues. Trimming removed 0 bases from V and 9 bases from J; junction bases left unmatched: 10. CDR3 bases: TGTGCCAGCAGCGTAGGGCTTTTCCCGGGACAGGGTTCACCCCTCCACTTT. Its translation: CASSVGLFPGQGSPLHF.

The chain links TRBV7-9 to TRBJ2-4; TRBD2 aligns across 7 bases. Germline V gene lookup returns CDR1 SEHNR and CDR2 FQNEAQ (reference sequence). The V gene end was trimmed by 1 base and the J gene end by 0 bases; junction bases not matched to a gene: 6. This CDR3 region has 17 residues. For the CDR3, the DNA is TGTGCCAGCAGCTTAGGAGGCCTAGCGGTAGCCAAAAACATTCAGTACTTC. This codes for CASSLGGLAVAKNIQYF.

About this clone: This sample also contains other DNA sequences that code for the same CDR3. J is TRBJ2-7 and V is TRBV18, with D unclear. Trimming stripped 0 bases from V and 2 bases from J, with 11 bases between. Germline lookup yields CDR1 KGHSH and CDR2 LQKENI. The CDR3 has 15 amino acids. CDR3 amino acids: CASSPPSGSTYEQYF. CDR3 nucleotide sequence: TGTGCCAGCTCACCACCGAGTGGCAGCACCTACGAGCAGTACTTC.